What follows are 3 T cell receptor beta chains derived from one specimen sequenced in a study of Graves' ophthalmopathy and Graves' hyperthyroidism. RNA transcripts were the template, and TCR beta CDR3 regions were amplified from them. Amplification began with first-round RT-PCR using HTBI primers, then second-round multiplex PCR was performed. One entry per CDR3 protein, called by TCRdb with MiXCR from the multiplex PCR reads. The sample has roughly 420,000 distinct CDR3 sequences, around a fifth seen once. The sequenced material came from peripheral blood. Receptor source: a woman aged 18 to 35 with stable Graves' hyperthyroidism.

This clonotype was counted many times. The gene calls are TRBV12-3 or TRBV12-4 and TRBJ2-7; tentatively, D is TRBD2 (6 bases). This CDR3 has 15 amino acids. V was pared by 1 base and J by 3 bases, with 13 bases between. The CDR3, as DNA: TGTGCCAGCAGTTTAGTATTGGGGGGTGGCTACGAGCAGTACTTC. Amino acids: CASSLVLGGGYEQYF.

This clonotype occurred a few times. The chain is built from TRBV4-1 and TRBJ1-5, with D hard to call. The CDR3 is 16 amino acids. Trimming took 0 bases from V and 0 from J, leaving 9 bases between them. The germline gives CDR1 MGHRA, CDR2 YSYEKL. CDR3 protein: CASSQDLPISNQPQHF. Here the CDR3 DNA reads TGCGCCAGCAGCCAAGATCTTCCGATTAGCAATCAGCCCCAGCATTTT.

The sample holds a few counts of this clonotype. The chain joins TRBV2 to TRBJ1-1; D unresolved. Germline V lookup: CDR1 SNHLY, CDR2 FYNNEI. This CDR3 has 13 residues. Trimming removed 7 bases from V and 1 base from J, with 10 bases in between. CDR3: CASTQIENTEAFF. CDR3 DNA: TGTGCCAGCACCCAAATCGAGAACACTGAAGCTTTCTTT.